This TCR beta chain was sequenced for a study of shared clonotypes between healthy human individuals. Study summary: Each donor contributed plates that comprised three CD4 naive, three CD4 memory, two CD8 naive and one CD8 memory.

Findings and caveats of the study: Estimated richness was generally greater in naive than memory subsets.

The assay was immunoSEQ multiplex PCR, and TCRdb's table has in-frame clones only and misses some. The sample carries more than 2 million clones, over 85% recorded once. Remarks on this clone: Its antigen remains unidentified.

Germline V gene sequence: CDR1 MNHEY, CDR2 SVGAGI. V was shortened by 2 bases and J by 3 bases, with 12 bases between the two germline ends. The CDR3 extends over 15 amino acids. Donors were healthy HIV-negative adults without recently reported acute infections or vaccinations. The split of CD4+ cells yielded CD45RA+ naive and CD45RA-negative memory subsets. The chain couples TRBV6-5 to TRBJ2-3, with a tentative D call TRBD1 (5 bases). This receptor was taken from a man between 18 and 29 years old in good health. Sequencing used naive CD4+ T cells sorted from blood. As for subset: CD45RA+ positively selected. CDR3 DNA sequence: TGTGCCAGCAGTTACAGGGGCGGAGAAACAGATACGCAGTATTTT. Translating it yields CASSYRGGETDTQYF.